The 30 T cell receptor beta chains listed next were all sequenced from one sample in a study of T cell clones after liver transplantation. Generated by immunoSEQ multiplex PCR, the TCRdb table keeps only in-frame clones and is missing some. The repertoire has about 70,000 clones, about 80% of them found once; the top ten carry 0.65% to 0.85%. Sample: CD4+ T cells from blood, taken 12 months after liver transplant. These receptor sequences come from a human patient who received a liver transplant. The T cells may partly be graft donor cells.

This clone has a handful of counts. The chain has TRBV6-5 and TRBJ2-2; TRBD2 aligns across 7 bases. The V segment lost 3 bases and the J segment 4 bases; nucleotides outside the gene matches: 8. Per the germline V gene, CDR1 is MNHEY and CDR2 is SVGAGI. This CDR3 comprises 16 residues. The CDR3 loop reads CASSYGSGIGTGELFF. The DNA for the CDR3 is TGTGCCAGCAGTTATGGGAGCGGGATAGGCACCGGGGAGCTGTTTTTT.

The V call is TRBV5-1, the J call TRBJ2-3; D remains ambiguous. The CDR3 totals 13 residues. The germline V gene encodes CDR1 SGHRS and CDR2 YFSETQ. Trimming shortened V by 1 base and J by 1 base, and 4 bases separated the two germline ends. DNA for the CDR3: TGCGCCAGCAGCTTGCCGGGCACAGATACGCAGTATTTT. Its protein product is CASSLPGTDTQYF.

The chain is built from TRBV7-2 and TRBJ1-2; D might be TRBD1 (5 bases). The germline CDR1 and CDR2 sequences are SGHTA and FQGNSA. The CDR3 is made up of 15 amino acids. Trimming removed 6 bases from V and 7 bases from J, with 21 bases in between. In nucleotides, the CDR3 is TGTGCCAGCAGGGACTCGGGCCCCCTGGGGGGTGGCTACACCTTC. This gives the protein CASRDSGPLGGGYTF.

The genes are TRBV18 and TRBJ2-2, with TRBD1 identical over 9 bases. J was trimmed by 4 bases and V by 6 bases; bases with no gene match: 6. The CDR3 extends over 15 amino acids. In germline, CDR1 is KGHSH, CDR2 LQKENI. The CDR3 bases are TGTGCCAGCTCCCAGACAGGGGGTGCCACCGGGGAGCTGTTTTTT. Protein sequence: CASSQTGGATGELFF.

J is TRBJ1-1 and V is TRBV28; D is uncertain. Trimming took 8 bases from V and 5 from J, leaving 12 bases between them. Germline-derived CDR1 and CDR2 are MDHEN and SYDVKM. CDR3 size: 12 residues. Here the CDR3 reads CASVGRQTEAFF. Here the CDR3 DNA reads TGTGCCAGCGTGGGGAGGCAGACTGAAGCTTTCTTT.

V usage is TRBV6-6 and J usage is TRBJ2-7, with D possibly matching TRBD2 (5 bases). Germline-derived CDR1 and CDR2 are MNHNY and SVGAGI (reference sequence). This CDR3 has 12 residues. V was trimmed by 0 bases and J by 6 bases, leaving 6 bases between them. Here the CDR3 DNA reads TGTGCCAGCAGTTACTCGGACTCCGAGCAGTACTTC. It is translated as CASSYSDSEQYF.

The genes are TRBV11-3 and TRBJ1-1; tentatively, D is TRBD1 (6 bases). Germline assignment: CDR1 SGHNT and CDR2 YENEEA. The CDR3 runs 13 residues. Trimming shortened V by 5 bases and J by 2 bases, and 9 bases separated the two germline ends. The CDR3 loop reads CASSRGRNTEAFF. The CDR3 region has the DNA TGTGCCAGCAGCCGGGGGCGAAACACTGAAGCTTTCTTT.

This rearrangement joins TRBV27 to TRBJ1-1; 8 positions match TRBD1. CDR1 and CDR2 from the germline V gene are MNHEY and SMNVEV (reference sequence). V lost 5 bases, J lost 7 bases, and 6 bases stayed unmatched. This CDR3 has 13 amino acids. CDR3 nucleotide sequence: TGTGCCAGCAGTATTCGGACAGGGTTTGAAGCTTTCTTT. Translated: CASSIRTGFEAFF.

The chain joins TRBV4-3 to TRBJ2-5; 10 bases fit TRBD2. CDR3 length equals 18 residues. Per germline, CDR1 LGHNA and CDR2 YSLEER. Losses at the gene ends were 0 bases for V and 4 bases for J; bases not matched to a gene: 11. CDR3 DNA: TGCGCCAGCAGCCAAGATCTGGGGGTAGCGGGAGGTGGAGAGACCCAGTACTTC. Protein sequence: CASSQDLGVAGGGETQYF.

The table lists this clone with a count of one. V and J are TRBV2 and TRBJ1-5; D remains ambiguous. Germline CDR1 is SNHLY and CDR2 is FYNNEI. The CDR3 sequence is 15 residues long. Trimming pared 3 bases from V and 0 bases from J, leaving 9 bases between. Written as DNA, the CDR3 is TGTGCCAGCAGTGAGGGCCGTTATAGCAATCAGCCCCAGCATTTT. This translates into CASSEGRYSNQPQHF.

This clone was observed a handful of times. V and J are TRBV11-2 and TRBJ1-4; 7 bases are a match to TRBD1. Germline CDR1 is SGHAT and CDR2 is FQNNGV. J lost 6 bases, V lost 5 bases, and 9 bases had no gene match. The length of the CDR3 is 15 residues. The CDR3 spells CASSPWRTGDEKLFF. Here the CDR3 DNA reads TGTGCCAGCAGCCCTTGGAGGACAGGCGATGAAAAACTGTTTTTT.

This chain links TRBV18 with TRBJ1-4; 7 bases map to TRBD1. In germline, CDR1 is KGHSH, CDR2 LQKENI. V lost 4 bases to trimming and J lost 5 bases; unmatched junction nucleotides: 13. The CDR3 length is 17 residues. The CDR3 reads CASSRYGTDRSNEKLFF. The CDR3 region has the DNA TGTGCCAGCTCACGCTATGGGACAGACAGATCGAATGAAAAACTGTTTTTT.

The gene calls are TRBV5-1 and TRBJ1-2; tentative D call: TRBD1 (6 bases). The V gene's germline CDR1 is SGHRS and CDR2 YFSETQ. The length of the CDR3 is 15 residues. V dropped 4 bases and J dropped 2 bases, with 15 bases sitting between them. As DNA, the CDR3 is TGCGCCAGCAGCAGGACGGGGGGCTTGAACTATGGCTACACCTTC. It codes for CASSRTGGLNYGYTF.

The gene calls are TRBV11-1 and TRBJ2-5, with 9 bases that match TRBD2. The V and J ends lost 2 bases and 4 bases, in that order; junction bases with no gene match: 5. The CDR3 sequence is 15 residues long. The germline gives CDR1 SGHAT, CDR2 FQDESV (reference sequence). The CDR3 DNA reads as TGTGCCAGCAGCTTACCAGCGGGAGGCATAGAGACCCAGTACTTC. This encodes CASSLPAGGIETQYF.

The chain uses TRBV7-9 and TRBJ2-2, with 8 positions matching TRBD1. CDR3 length: 17 amino acids. Germline CDR1 is SEHNR and CDR2 is FQNEAQ (reference sequence). The ends lost 5 bases at V and 5 bases at J; junction bases unmatched: 13. CDR3 region: CASSNNRGAMGTGELFF. As DNA, the CDR3 is TGTGCCAGCAGCAATAACAGGGGGGCCATGGGTACCGGGGAGCTGTTTTTT.

J is TRBJ2-7 and V is TRBV7-2; possible D gene TRBD1, 5 bases. Per the germline V gene, CDR1 is SGHTA and CDR2 is FQGNSA. CDR3 length: 14 residues. The V end lost 0 bases, the J end lost 2 bases, and 8 bases lay between the germline ends. CDR3 DNA sequence: TGTGCCAGCAGCTTAGCGCAGGGCCCCTACGAGCAGTACTTC. It encodes CASSLAQGPYEQYF.

The chain carries TRBV7-6 and TRBJ2-7; 9 bases agree with TRBD2. Germline CDR1 reads SGHVS; CDR2 reads FNYEAQ. The CDR3 extends over 16 amino acids. Trimming at V came to 5 bases and at J to 2 bases, leaving 10 bases not matched to a gene. The CDR3 loop is CASSRLAVMDPYEQYF. CDR3 nucleotides: TGTGCCAGCAGCCGACTAGCGGTAATGGATCCCTACGAGCAGTACTTC.

The genes are TRBV10-3 and TRBJ2-3; D tentatively fits TRBD1 or TRBD2 (5 bases each). V lost 6 bases, J lost 2 bases, and 15 bases lay in between. Germline V gives CDR1 ENHRY, CDR2 SYGVKD. CDR3 length: 15 residues. DNA of the CDR3: TGTGCCATCAGGAGGGACCACCAATTCACAGATACGCAGTATTTT. Protein: CAIRRDHQFTDTQYF.

J is TRBJ2-7 and V is TRBV6-5, with D possibly called TRBD1 or TRBD2 (5 bases each). V was shortened by 6 bases and J by 4 bases, with 13 bases between the two germline ends. This CDR3 comprises 13 residues. CDR1 and CDR2 from the germline V gene are MNHEY and SVGAGI. The CDR3 coding sequence is TGTGCCAGCAGCACGGGACCCCTGTACGAGCAGTACTTC. The encoded protein is CASSTGPLYEQYF.

The gene calls are TRBV5-8 and TRBJ2-7, with 8 bases that match TRBD2. The germline V gene encodes CDR1 SGHTS and CDR2 YDEGEE. The CDR3 has 14 residues. J was trimmed by 7 bases and V by 0 bases; bases with no gene match: 6. The DNA of the CDR3 is TGTGCCAGCAGCTTGGCCGGGAGGGCGTGGGAGCAGTACTTC. This gives the protein CASSLAGRAWEQYF.

This chain connects TRBV7-3 to TRBJ1-1; no reliable D call. The CDR3 loop spans 13 amino acids. V lost 6 bases and J 4 bases, leaving 12 bases between the germline ends. Per germline, CDR1 SGHTA and CDR2 FQGTGA. The CDR3 here is CASSPHGSTEAFF. In nucleotides, the CDR3 is TGTGCCAGCAGTCCCCATGGCAGCACTGAAGCTTTCTTT.

The chain uses TRBV6-1 and TRBJ1-1, with unresolved D. Germline V lookup: CDR1 MNHNS, CDR2 SASEGT. V lost 9 bases and J lost 2, with 10 bases in between. The CDR3 runs 12 residues. CDR3 sequence (DNA): TGTGCCAGTGAAGACGGAAACACTGAAGCTTTCTTT. Protein sequence: CASEDGNTEAFF.

V is TRBV5-1 and J is TRBJ1-1; D gene unclear. The ends were cut back, 0 bases at V and 1 base at J, with 13 bases in the middle. The CDR3 is 16 amino acids. Germline V CDR1 and CDR2: SGHRS, YFSETQ. The DNA of the CDR3 is TGCGCCAGCAGCTTGGACGGCCTCGATCGGAACACTGAAGCTTTCTTT. Its protein is CASSLDGLDRNTEAFF.

This rearrangement joins TRBV5-1 to TRBJ1-3; the D is unclear. CDR3 size: 15 residues. Per germline, CDR1 SGHRS and CDR2 YFSETQ. Trimming took 0 bases from V and 4 from J, leaving 11 bases between them. The CDR3 coding sequence is TGCGCCAGCAGCTTGGAAGATCCGAGGGGAAACACCATATATTTT. It encodes CASSLEDPRGNTIYF.

V gene TRBV30 combines with J gene TRBJ2-1; 12 nucleotides line up with TRBD2. Losses at the gene ends were 5 bases for V and 4 bases for J; bases not matched to a gene: 3. This CDR3 region has 14 residues. Looked up from germline, CDR1 is GTSNPN and CDR2 is SVGIG (reference sequence). The CDR3 DNA is TGTGCCTGGGACGGACTAGCGGGATACAATGAGCAGTTCTTC. Protein product: CAWDGLAGYNEQFF.

This chain links TRBV5-6 with TRBJ1-5; 9 nucleotides align to TRBD1. With 3 bases clipped from V and 4 bases from J, the junction kept 8 bases outside the gene matches. CDR1 and CDR2 from the germline V gene are SGHDT and YYEEEE. The CDR3 consists of 16 residues. For the CDR3, the DNA is TGTGCCAGCAGCTCGCGAGACAGGGGGTCAAATCAGCCCCAGCATTTT. Translation: CASSSRDRGSNQPQHF.

This clone is a singleton in its sample. This chain links TRBV7-6 with TRBJ2-7; the D gene is possibly TRBD1 (6 bases). The ends were cut back, 4 bases at V and 6 bases at J, with 19 bases in the middle. This CDR3 contains 15 residues. CDR1 and CDR2 from the germline V gene are SGHVS and FNYEAQ. The CDR3 spells CASSSGRQRGGEQYF. The CDR3 DNA is TGTGCCAGCAGCTCGGGTAGGCAGCGAGGGGGCGAGCAGTACTTC.

The CDR3 loop reads CASSNEASGRNEQFF. CDR3 nucleotide sequence: TGTGCCAGCAGCAATGAGGCTAGCGGGAGGAATGAGCAGTTCTTC. The V call is TRBV6-5, the J call TRBJ2-1; 11 bases agree with TRBD2. The junction had 8 bases not matched to a gene; V was cut back by 6 bases and J by 7 bases. CDR1 and CDR2 (germline): MNHEY, SVGAGI. CDR3 length: 15 amino acids.

This clone was found a few times. The chain has TRBV14 and TRBJ1-1; unclear D gene. Trimming stripped 4 bases from V and 2 bases from J, with 14 bases between. Germline V gives CDR1 SGHDN, CDR2 FVKESK. The CDR3 consists of 15 residues. CDR3 nucleotides: TGTGCCAGCAGCCCCTTTTTTGCAGGCAACACTGAAGCTTTCTTT. Its protein product is CASSPFFAGNTEAFF.

V and J are TRBV10-3 and TRBJ2-4; 8 positions match TRBD1. The ends lost 3 bases at V and 4 bases at J; junction bases unmatched: 5. The germline CDR1 and CDR2 sequences are ENHRY and SYGVKD. The length of the CDR3 is 15 residues. The CDR3 spells CAISDPDRVKNIQYF. The CDR3 coding sequence is TGTGCCATCAGTGACCCGGACAGGGTGAAAAACATTCAGTACTTC.